The entry that follows covers one TCR beta chain sequence. Looked up from germline, CDR1 is SGHTA and CDR2 is FQGTGA. The CDR3 loop spans 12 amino acids. Trimming took off 5 bases at V and 4 bases at J, with 7 bases between the two ends. This sample was taken from a study of cytomegalovirus exposure and HLA in healthy donors. The PCR was carried out with 60 Vbeta primers and 13 Jbeta primers. Libraries were prepared by immunoSEQ multiplex PCR; TCRdb keeps only in-frame clonotypes and omits some of them. The table lists around 150,000 clones, 60% to 80% of them singletons. The source is a woman between 35 and 50 years old in good health and CMV-seronegative. Sequencing used PBMCs. The chain is built from TRBV7-3 and TRBJ2-3; TRBD1 might be the D (5 bases). CDR3 sequence reads: CASSPGSDTQYF. In DNA, the CDR3 is TGTGCCAGCAGCCCAGGGTCAGATACGCAGTATTTT.